The TCR beta chain under discussion was sequenced for a study of blood T cell repertoires in COVID-19. CDR1 is SGHDN and CDR2 is FVKESK in the germline V gene. The CDR3 contains 13 residues. The V gene lost 0 bases and the J gene lost 1 base, with 3 bases spanning the gap. The repertoire was sequenced with immunoSEQ multiplex PCR; TCRdb's copy has only in-frame clones and lacks some. This sample has approximately 88,000 clones; 80% to 95% occur once, and the top ten carry 3% to 4%. The source material was peripheral blood. This TCR was recovered from a woman aged 45-65 years in a cohort sampled during active COVID-19. This chain connects TRBV14 to TRBJ1-1; D call uncertain. The chain's CDR3 is CASSQDQNTEAFF. The CDR3 bases are TGTGCCAGCAGCCAAGACCAGAACACTGAAGCTTTCTTT. The variable domain in full, completed from reference TRBV14 and TRBJ1-1, reads EAGVTQFPSHSVIEKGQTVTLRCDPISGHDNLYWYRRVMGKEIKFLLHFVKESKQDESGMPNNRFLAERTGGTYSTLKVQPAELEDSGVYFCASSQDQNTEAFFGQGTRLTVV.